The 9 T cell receptor beta chains presented below share a single source sample, sequenced in a study of T-cell reconstitution after alpha-beta-depleted transplantation in children. During its preparation, the TCRbeta library received unique molecular identifiers. TCRdb analysed the PCR reads with MiXCR anew, one entry per CDR3 protein. The data contain roughly 220,000 distinct CDR3 sequences, approximately 9.8% of them singletons. Sequenced material: PBMCs from the stem cell graft donor, taken from the stem cell graft. These receptors were taken from a human donor who donated a stem cell graft to a child with SCID.

This clonotype came up many times. The rearrangement joins TRBV19 to TRBJ2-1, with 7 bases lining up with TRBD1. Germline V lookup: CDR1 LNHDA, CDR2 SQIVND (reference sequence). V lost 7 bases and J lost 3; bases outside the gene matches: 3. The CDR3 extends over 13 amino acids. The CDR3 nucleotides are TGTGCCAGTACAAGGGACAGCTACAATGAGCAGTTCTTC. Translation: CASTRDSYNEQFF.

There are a few counts of this clonotype. The CDR3 DNA is TGCAGTGCTAGGCCGGGACAGGGGCTCCCTGAAGCTTTCTTT. It translates to CSARPGQGLPEAFF. The V and J genes are TRBV20-1 and TRBJ1-1, with 10 bases matching TRBD1. Trimming removed 3 bases from V and 6 bases from J; junction bases left unmatched: 7. This CDR3 is built from 14 residues. Germline V CDR1 and CDR2: DFQATT, SNEGSKA (reference sequence).

The V gene is TRBV5-1, the J gene TRBJ1-4, with 9 bases that match TRBD1. The CDR3 has 17 residues. Germline trimming cut 4 bases from V and 0 bases from J; bases unmatched to any gene: 7. CDR1 is SGHRS and CDR2 is YFSETQ in the germline V gene. CDR3 amino acids: CASSIGQGLATNEKLFF. As DNA, the CDR3 is TGCGCCAGCAGCATTGGACAGGGGCTTGCAACTAATGAAAAACTGTTTTTT.

This clonotype came up many times. The V gene is TRBV10-3, the J gene TRBJ1-1; 7 nucleotides align to TRBD1. The CDR3 is 15 amino acids. The V segment lost 6 bases and the J segment 2 bases; nucleotides outside the gene matches: 9. The germline V gene encodes CDR1 ENHRY and CDR2 SYGVKD. The CDR3 coding sequence is TGTGCCATCAGCTGGGTAGGGACAGCTAACACTGAAGCTTTCTTT. This gives the protein CAISWVGTANTEAFF.

This clonotype was detected many times. V and J are TRBV2 and TRBJ1-2; 7 nucleotides line up with TRBD1. The V and J ends lost 8 bases and 4 bases, in that order; junction bases with no gene match: 10. The length of the CDR3 is 14 residues. Germline V gene lookup returns CDR1 SNHLY and CDR2 FYNNEI. Here the CDR3 DNA reads TGTGCCAGCCAAACCGGACAGGCGTTCTATGGCTACACCTTC. This sequence encodes CASQTGQAFYGYTF.

This clonotype was detected many times. V is TRBV7-3 and J is TRBJ2-1; 10 bases line up with TRBD2. Germline V CDR1 and CDR2: SGHTA, FQGTGA. Unmatched junction bases numbered 5, after V lost 5 bases and J lost 4 bases. This CDR3 has 15 residues. The CDR3, as DNA: TGTGCCAGCAGCCCCGAACTAGCGGGGTACAATGAGCAGTTCTTC. Translated: CASSPELAGYNEQFF.

The table lists this clonotype with a few counts. The rearrangement uses TRBV12-1 and TRBJ1-5. TRBV12-1 is classified as a pseudogene. The CDR3 loop spans 14 amino acids. The CDR3 nucleotides read TGTGCCAGCAGCTTTGGGGTGGCGGGTCAGCCCCAGCATTTT. As protein: CASSFGVAGQPQHF.

This clonotype was detected many times. This chain joins TRBV11-1 and TRBJ2-1, with 7 bases matching TRBD1. The CDR3 runs 20 residues. V was clipped by 5 bases and J by 6 bases; unmatched bases: 25. The germline V gene has CDR1 SGHAT and CDR2 FQDESV (reference sequence). The CDR3 sequence is CASSRWDSKKGVTRRNEQFF. The CDR3 coding sequence is TGTGCCAGCAGCAGATGGGACAGTAAAAAGGGGGTTACCCGGCGCAATGAGCAGTTCTTC.

This clonotype was counted at least ten times. The rearrangement uses TRBV5-1 and TRBJ2-3; D ambiguous. V lost 4 bases and J 6 bases, leaving 9 bases between the germline ends. Looked up from germline, CDR1 is SGHRS and CDR2 is YFSETQ. The CDR3 totals 12 residues. The CDR3 is CASSPERDTQYF. Here the CDR3 DNA reads TGCGCCAGCAGCCCCGAGAGGGATACGCAGTATTTT.